The clone carrying this T cell receptor beta chain appeared many times. The antigen is undetermined. MiXCR was run by TCRdb on the reads, yielding one entry per CDR3 protein. The sample yields approximately 70,000 distinct CDR3 sequences, under 4.5% seen once. The CDR3 extends over 15 amino acids. CDR1 is MDHEN and CDR2 is SYDVKM in the germline V gene. The V and J ends lost 6 bases and 13 bases, in that order; junction bases with no gene match: 14. The source of the sample is a study of T cell repertoires in cytomegalovirus infection. Notes on the study in general: The response measured ex vivo was dominated by TCR beta clonotypes (HLA-C-restricted and CMV-specific).

V gene TRBV28 combines with J gene TRBJ2-4; the match to TRBD2 covers 11 bases. Specimen: PBMCs. The clonotype was recovered from a human donor in good health (CMV status not recorded). Some clones in this sample may be carry-over from other donors' samples. In nucleotides, the CDR3 is TGTGCCAGCAGCCTAGCGGGGGGCTGGCCGCAAGGGCAGTACTTC. This translates into CASSLAGGWPQGQYF.